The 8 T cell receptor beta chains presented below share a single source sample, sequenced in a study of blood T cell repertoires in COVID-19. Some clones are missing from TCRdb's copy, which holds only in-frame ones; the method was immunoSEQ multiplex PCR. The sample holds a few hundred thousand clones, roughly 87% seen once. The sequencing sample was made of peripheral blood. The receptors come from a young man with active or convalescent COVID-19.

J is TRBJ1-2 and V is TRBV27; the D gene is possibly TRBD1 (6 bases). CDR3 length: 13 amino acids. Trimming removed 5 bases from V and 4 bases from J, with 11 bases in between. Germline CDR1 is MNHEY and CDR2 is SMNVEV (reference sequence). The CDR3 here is CASSHGQSYGYTF. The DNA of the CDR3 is TGTGCCAGCAGTCATGGACAGAGCTATGGCTACACCTTC.

CDR3 sequence: CASSTSTGGANQPQHF. The CDR3 bases are TGTGCCAGTAGCACCAGTACAGGGGGAGCAAATCAGCCCCAGCATTTT. The gene calls are TRBV19 and TRBJ1-5; 8 bases align to TRBD1. From germline, CDR1 is LNHDA and CDR2 SQIVND (reference sequence). The CDR3 consists of 16 residues. Trimming removed 6 bases from V and 4 bases from J; junction bases left unmatched: 11.

CDR3 DNA sequence: TGTGCCAGCAGCGCCGGGACAGGACCCTACGAGCAGTACTTC. It encodes CASSAGTGPYEQYF. The V and J genes are TRBV9 and TRBJ2-7; the match to TRBD1 covers 8 bases. CDR3 length: 14 residues. V was clipped by 3 bases and J by 2 bases; unmatched bases: 4. The germline gives CDR1 SGDLS, CDR2 YYNGEE.

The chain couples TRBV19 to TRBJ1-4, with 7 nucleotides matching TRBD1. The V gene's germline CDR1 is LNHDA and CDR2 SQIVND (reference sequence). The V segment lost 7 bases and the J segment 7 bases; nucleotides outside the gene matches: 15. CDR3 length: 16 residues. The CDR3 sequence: CASTLTLTGVGEKLFF. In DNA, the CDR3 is TGTGCCAGTACCCTTACTCTCACAGGGGTAGGTGAAAAACTGTTTTTT. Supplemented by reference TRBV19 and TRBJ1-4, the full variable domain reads DGGITQSPKYLFRKEGQNVTLSCEQNLNHDAMYWYRQDPGQGLRLIYYSQIVNDFQKGDIAEGYSVSREKKESFPLTVTSAQKNPTAFYLCASTLTLTGVGEKLFFGSGTQLSVL.

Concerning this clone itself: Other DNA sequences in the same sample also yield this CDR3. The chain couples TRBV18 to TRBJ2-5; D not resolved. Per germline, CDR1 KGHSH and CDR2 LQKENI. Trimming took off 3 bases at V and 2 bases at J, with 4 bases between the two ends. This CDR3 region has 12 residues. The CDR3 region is CASSPLQETQYF. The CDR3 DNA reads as TGTGCCAGCTCACCCTTACAAGAGACCCAGTACTTC.

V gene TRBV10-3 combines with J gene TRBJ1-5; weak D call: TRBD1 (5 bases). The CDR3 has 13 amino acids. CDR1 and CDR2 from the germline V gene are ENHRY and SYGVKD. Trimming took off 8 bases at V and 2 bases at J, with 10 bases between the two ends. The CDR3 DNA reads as TGTGCCATCCAAGCGGGGGGCAATCAGCCCCAGCATTTT. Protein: CAIQAGGNQPQHF.

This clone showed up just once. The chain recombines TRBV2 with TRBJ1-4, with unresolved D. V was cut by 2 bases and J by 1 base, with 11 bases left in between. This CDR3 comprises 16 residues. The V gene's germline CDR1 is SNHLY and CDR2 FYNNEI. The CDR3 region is CASSEPGVRTNEKLFF. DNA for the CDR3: TGTGCCAGCAGTGAACCCGGGGTCCGAACTAATGAAAAACTGTTTTTT.

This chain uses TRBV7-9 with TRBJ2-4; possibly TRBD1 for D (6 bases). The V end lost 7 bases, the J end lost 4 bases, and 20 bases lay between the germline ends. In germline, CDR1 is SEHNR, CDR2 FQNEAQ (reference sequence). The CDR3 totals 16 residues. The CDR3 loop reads CASTPRGLTEKNIQYF. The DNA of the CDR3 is TGTGCCAGCACCCCGAGGGGGTTGACAGAGAAAAACATTCAGTACTTC.